This is a list of T cell receptor beta chains from one sample in a study of T cell responses to AZD1222 COVID-19 vaccine. Clones were sequenced by immunoSEQ multiplex PCR, and TCRdb holds only the in-frame ones, with some missing. The sample shows tens of thousands of clones, about 83% of them seen only once. The source was peripheral blood, collected on day 0 of AZD1222 vaccination. Source of these receptors: an adult in good health. The CDR3 runs from the conserved cysteine through the conserved F or W. The D gene is left open where the match is weak. The listing skips clone size in some rows; elsewhere it reads once, few, many or a size class.

V	size	J	D	CDR3	DNA
TRBV9	once	TRBJ1-6	.	CASSVSLNSPLHF	TGTGCCAGCAGCGTATCCCTTAATTCACCCCTCCACTTT
TRBV9	.	TRBJ2-4	TRBD2	CASSALAGGPIAKNIQYF	TGTGCCAGCAGCGCCCTAGCGGGAGGGCCTATAGCCAAAAACATTCAGTACTTC
TRBV9	.	TRBJ2-1	TRBD2	CASSVAGLAGATEQFF	TGTGCCAGCAGCGTAGCAGGTCTAGCGGGGGCCACTGAGCAGTTCTTC
TRBV11-3	few	TRBJ1-3	.	CASRDVTVNSGNTIYF	TGTGCCAGCAGGGATGTGACAGTGAACTCTGGAAACACCATATATTTT
TRBV5-1	.	TRBJ2-5	TRBD2	CASHPGSGGQETQYF	TGCGCCAGCCATCCAGGGAGCGGGGGACAAGAGACCCAGTACTTC
TRBV5-4	few	TRBJ1-4	.	CASSLRDAGEKLFF	TGTGCCAGCAGCCTCCGGGACGCCGGGGAAAAACTGTTTTTT
TRBV30	few	TRBJ1-3	.	CAWRDSGNTIYF	TGTGCCTGGAGGGACAGTGGAAACACCATATATTTT
TRBV10-2	once	TRBJ2-3	TRBD2	CASSTSGGAADTQYF	TGCGCCAGCAGTACTAGCGGGGGGGCGGCAGATACGCAGTATTTT
TRBV11-2	.	TRBJ1-2	.	CASSLDGNYGYTF	TGTGCCAGCAGCTTAGACGGGAACTATGGCTACACCTTC
TRBV3-1/TRBV3-2	.	TRBJ2-2	TRBD2	CASSQGGGRGTGELFF	TGTGCCAGCAGCCAAGGCGGGGGGCGGGGGACCGGGGAGCTGTTTTTT
TRBV30	.	TRBJ2-7	TRBD1	CAWSKLGQGTYEQYF	TGTGCCTGGAGTAAGTTGGGACAGGGAACGTACGAGCAGTACTTC
TRBV5-1	.	TRBJ1-4	.	CASSPDRGESQKLFF	TGCGCCAGCAGCCCGGACAGAGGGGAGTCTCAAAAACTGTTTTTT
TRBV11-2	.	TRBJ2-2	TRBD1	CASSFQGAVTGELFF	TGTGCCAGCAGCTTCCAGGGGGCGGTCACCGGGGAGCTGTTTTTT
TRBV2	.	TRBJ2-2	.	CASSENTASTGELFF	TGTGCCAGCAGTGAAAACACAGCCTCAACCGGGGAGCTGTTTTTT
TRBV7-9	.	TRBJ2-2	TRBD2	CASSLGGGEDTGELFF	TGTGCCAGCAGCTTAGGCGGGGGAGAGGACACCGGGGAGCTGTTTTTT
TRBV18	.	TRBJ2-3	.	CASSPSPAGQDTQYF	TGTGCCAGCTCACCATCTCCAGCGGGACAAGATACGCAGTATTTT
TRBV4-1	.	TRBJ1-3	TRBD1	CASSQDWGGQGPNTIYF	TGCGCCAGCAGCCAAGATTGGGGGGGACAGGGTCCGAACACCATATATTTT
TRBV5-1	.	TRBJ1-1	.	CASSALGPRNTEAFF	TGCGCCAGCAGCGCACTAGGACCGCGGAACACTGAAGCTTTCTTT
TRBV20-1	.	TRBJ2-7	.	CSARDNEQYF	TGCAGTGCTAGAGATAACGAGCAGTACTTC
TRBV2	.	TRBJ2-5	.	CASSALWAQYF	TGTGCCAGCAGTGCCCTGTGGGCCCAGTACTTC
TRBV5-6	.	TRBJ1-2	.	CASSFDGTNYGYTF	TGTGCCAGCAGCTTTGACGGAACGAACTATGGCTACACCTTC
TRBV20-1	once	TRBJ2-1	TRBD2	CSASLTSGHNNEQFF	TGCAGTGCTAGTCTGACTAGCGGCCACAACAATGAGCAGTTCTTC
TRBV10-1	.	TRBJ2-3	.	CASSRSILTDTQYF	TGCGCCAGCAGTCGTAGTATCCTCACAGATACGCAGTATTTT
TRBV6-5	few	TRBJ2-5	TRBD1	CASTRQGQETQYF	TGTGCCAGCACCAGACAGGGTCAAGAGACCCAGTACTTC
TRBV6-5	.	TRBJ1-1	.	CASSPLGGRNTEAFF	TGTGCCAGCAGTCCCCTCGGGGGAAGGAACACTGAAGCTTTCTTT
TRBV10-3	.	TRBJ1-2	TRBD1	CATKDRRDYGYTF	TGTGCCACTAAGGACAGGAGGGACTATGGCTACACCTTC
TRBV6-5	few	TRBJ2-3	TRBD2	CASQRGGYADTQYF	TGTGCCAGCCAACGGGGGGGCTACGCAGATACGCAGTATTTT
TRBV24-1	.	TRBJ2-1	.	CATSASLPSTGEQFF	TGTGCCACCAGTGCCTCCCTCCCTTCCACGGGTGAGCAGTTCTTC
TRBV5-1	.	TRBJ2-3	TRBD2	CASSRLAGALTDTQYF	TGCGCCAGCAGCAGACTAGCGGGGGCCCTCACAGATACGCAGTATTTT
TRBV3-1/TRBV3-2	.	TRBJ2-1	TRBD2	CASSPSGSGYNEQFF	TGTGCCAGCAGCCCTAGCGGGAGTGGATACAATGAGCAGTTCTTC
TRBV18	.	TRBJ2-1	TRBD2	CASSPPGLAGGTSYNEQFF	TGTGCCAGCTCACCACCTGGACTAGCGGGGGGAACCTCCTACAATGAGCAGTTCTTC
TRBV6-5	.	TRBJ2-6	.	CASSYGGSGANVLTF	TGTGCCAGCAGTTACGGGGGCTCTGGGGCCAACGTCCTGACTTTC
TRBV18	.	TRBJ2-3	.	CASSPPGRGTSTDTQYF	TGTGCCAGCTCACCACCGGGGCGAGGAACTAGCACAGATACGCAGTATTTT
TRBV11-3	few	TRBJ2-2	TRBD2	CASSLDQGGSGWAGELFF	TGTGCCAGCAGCTTAGATCAAGGCGGGAGCGGCTGGGCCGGGGAGCTGTTTTTT
TRBV5-1	.	TRBJ1-1	TRBD1	CASSRDRKNTEAFF	TGCGCCAGCAGCCGGGACAGGAAGAACACTGAAGCTTTCTTT
TRBV5-1	.	TRBJ2-5	.	CASSSQGSSETQYF	TGCGCCAGCAGTAGCCAGGGAAGCTCTGAGACCCAGTACTTC
TRBV6-5	.	TRBJ1-2	.	CASRSRGRNYGYTF	TGTGCCAGCAGGTCTAGGGGGAGAAACTATGGCTACACCTTC
TRBV18	.	TRBJ2-3	TRBD1	CASLWDRGTDTQYF	TGTGCCAGCCTTTGGGACAGGGGCACAGATACGCAGTATTTT
TRBV4-1	.	TRBJ1-5	.	CASSPGEQNGQPQHF	TGCGCCAGCAGCCCCGGGGAACAGAATGGTCAGCCCCAGCATTTT
TRBV5-1	.	TRBJ2-1	TRBD1	CASSLPDRVSEQFF	TGCGCCAGCAGCTTGCCTGACAGGGTGAGTGAGCAGTTCTTC
TRBV5-1	.	TRBJ2-3	.	CASSLALVDTQYF	TGCGCCAGCAGCTTGGCCTTGGTGGATACGCAGTATTTT
TRBV5-4	few	TRBJ1-6	.	CASSSDWAVGSPLHF	TGTGCCAGCAGTTCCGACTGGGCGGTCGGCTCACCCCTCCACTTT
TRBV5-4	.	TRBJ2-7	TRBD1	CASSLRTGGEQYF	TGTGCCAGCAGCTTACGGACAGGCGGGGAGCAGTACTTC
TRBV6-5	.	TRBJ1-1	.	CASSPGGSGTEAFF	TGTGCCAGCAGTCCGGGAGGGAGTGGGACTGAAGCTTTCTTT
TRBV4-2	once	TRBJ1-1	.	CASSQDGRPGTEAFF	TGTGCCAGCAGCCAAGATGGCAGACCCGGGACTGAAGCTTTCTTT
TRBV27	.	TRBJ1-5	TRBD1	CASSSRLTNQGARDQPQHF	TGTGCCAGCAGTTCCCGATTAACAAATCAGGGGGCGCGAGATCAGCCCCAGCATTTT
TRBV28	.	TRBJ1-4	TRBD1	CASSSGAQGREKLFF	TGTGCCAGCAGTTCAGGGGCACAGGGGCGGGAAAAACTGTTTTTT
TRBV20-1	.	TRBJ1-2	TRBD1	CSASASGGGYTF	TGCAGTGCTAGTGCCTCAGGGGGCGGCTACACCTTC
TRBV28	.	TRBJ2-3	.	CASSGSTDTQYF	TGTGCCAGCAGTGGCAGCACAGATACGCAGTATTTT
TRBV4-2	.	TRBJ1-6	.	CASSQDDGTIPLHF	TGTGCCAGCAGCCAAGATGATGGCACGATACCCCTCCACTTT